Listed below are T cell receptor beta chains from one sample, sequenced in a study of cytomegalovirus exposure and HLA in healthy donors. Libraries were prepared by immunoSEQ multiplex PCR; TCRdb keeps only in-frame clonotypes and omits some of them. Here the sample spans roughly 100,000 clones, around four fifths being singletons. Sequenced sample: PBMCs. Receptors were obtained from a woman aged 40-49 years in good health and CMV-seropositive. Both conserved end residues are part of each CDR3. D genes are given only for firm matches. Clone size is stated in some rows and not others, as once, few, many or a class when expanded.

.	TRBD2	TRBV6-1	TRBJ2-1	TGTGCCAACAAGCGGGGCTCCTACAATGAGCAGTTCTTC	CANKRGSYNEQFF
.	.	TRBV28	TRBJ2-7	TGTGCCAGCAGCCAGATTCTTGAACGGGGGGCGCGATACGAGCAGTACTTC	CASSQILERGARYEQYF
once	.	TRBV7-9	TRBJ1-5	TGTGCCAGCAGCTTCGGGGTCCATGATCAGCCCCAGCATTTT	CASSFGVHDQPQHF
.	.	TRBV9	TRBJ2-3	TGTGCCAGCAGCGTAGTGGCTAGTTCTGCGGATACGCAGTATTTT	CASSVVASSADTQYF
.	TRBD1	TRBV18	TRBJ1-6	TGTGCCAGCTCCGGCGGAGGGACAGGCTTGAGCTCACCCCTCCACTTT	CASSGGGTGLSSPLHF
.	TRBD2	TRBV4-3	TRBJ2-1	TGCGCCAGCAGCCGCTTGAGCGGGGGGGCCTATAATGAGCAGTTCTTC	CASSRLSGGAYNEQFF
.	.	TRBV5-1	TRBJ1-3	TGCGCCAGCAGCTTGGCCCCAGTATCATACTCTGGAAACACCATATATTTT	CASSLAPVSYSGNTIYF
.	TRBD1	TRBV6-5	TRBJ1-1	TGTGCCAGCAGTCAACAGGGGGCGGGCACTGAAGCTTTCTTT	CASSQQGAGTEAFF
.	.	TRBV4-3	TRBJ2-1	TGCGCCAGCAGCCACGACTTCGACAATGAGCAGTTCTTC	CASSHDFDNEQFF
once	TRBD2	TRBV7-2	TRBJ2-2	TGTGCCAGCAGCTTAGGCGGGGGGGAGGGGGAGCTGTTTTTT	CASSLGGGEGELFF